This T cell receptor (beta chain) was identified in a study of cytomegalovirus exposure and HLA in healthy donors. PCR was performed using 60 Vbeta and 13 Jbeta primers. Clones were read by immunoSEQ multiplex PCR, and TCRdb kept only the in-frame ones, dropping some. The sample records 140,000 or so clones, over 80% being singletons. The source of this sequence is a female donor in good health and CMV-seronegative. The specimen was PBMCs.

CDR3 DNA: TGTGCCAGCGGAGACACGAAGGGGAACACCTTC. Amino acids: CASGDTKGNTF. The chain couples TRBV28 to TRBJ1-2; possibly TRBD1 for D (5 bases). Deletions cut 8 bases from V and 12 bases from J, with 16 bases between. This CDR3 is built from 11 residues. Germline V gene lookup returns CDR1 MDHEN and CDR2 SYDVKM.